These 5 T cell receptor beta chains share one sample of origin, sequenced in a study of shared clonotypes between healthy human individuals. Assay used: immunoSEQ multiplex PCR; TCRdb lists only in-frame clones, some missing. The sample consists of 90,000 to 120,000 clones, roughly 66% of them appearing once. The specimen was memory CD8+ T cells sorted from blood. Subset meaning: CD45RO+ cells pooled with CCR7-negative TemRA cells. These receptors were taken from a woman aged 30 to 39 in good health.

J is TRBJ2-5 and V is TRBV6-6; TRBD2 is a possible D gene (5 bases). V lost 0 bases and J lost 1, with 9 bases in between. This CDR3 region has 15 residues. The germline gives CDR1 MNHNY, CDR2 SVGAGI (reference sequence). CDR3 amino acids: CASSYSSSGQETQYF. Here the CDR3 DNA reads TGTGCCAGCAGTTACTCGTCCAGCGGCCAAGAGACCCAGTACTTC.

The chain links TRBV7-2 to TRBJ2-2; D is possibly TRBD2 (6 bases). The germline V gene has CDR1 SGHTA and CDR2 FQGNSA. V lost 1 base and J 0 bases, leaving 12 bases between the germline ends. The CDR3 is made up of 17 amino acids. The CDR3 region is CASSLVGLAANTGELFF. In DNA, the CDR3 is TGTGCCAGCAGCTTAGTTGGGTTAGCGGCGAACACCGGGGAGCTGTTTTTT.

The chain joins TRBV7-8 to TRBJ2-7; D might be TRBD2 (5 bases). Germline CDR1 reads SGHVS; CDR2 reads FQNEAQ. Trimming took off 2 bases at V and 4 bases at J, with 9 bases between the two ends. This CDR3 contains 13 residues. The CDR3 nucleotides are TGTGCCAGCAGCTTATCCCCGGGGTACGAGCAGTACTTC. Encoded protein: CASSLSPGYEQYF.

The rearrangement joins TRBV4-1 to TRBJ2-7, with a weak D call TRBD2 (6 bases). Germline CDR1 is MGHRA and CDR2 is YSYEKL. The CDR3 covers 15 residues. V dropped 1 base and J dropped 2 bases, with 12 bases sitting between them. The CDR3 DNA reads as TGCGCCAGCAGCCAAGGAAGCGGGCCCACCTACGAGCAGTACTTC. As protein: CASSQGSGPTYEQYF.

The CDR3 DNA reads as TGTGCCAGCAGTGAATGGGGCTACCCGGGACAGCTCGGCTACACCTTC. Translated: CASSEWGYPGQLGYTF. The genes are TRBV2 and TRBJ1-2; 7 nucleotides agree with TRBD1. This CDR3 region has 16 residues. V dropped 2 bases and J dropped 8; count of bases not matched to a gene: 14. From germline, CDR1 is SNHLY and CDR2 FYNNEI.